These 16 T cell receptor beta chains came from one sample sequenced in a study of blood T cell repertoires in COVID-19. Libraries were prepared by immunoSEQ multiplex PCR; TCRdb keeps only in-frame clonotypes and omits some of them. This sample has around 70,000 clones; roughly 82% occur once, and the top ten carry more than 6.5%. Sequencing input: peripheral blood. The receptors were gathered from a man in his 60s with acute or convalescent COVID-19.

V and J are TRBV11-1 and TRBJ2-1; TRBD1 agrees at 7 bases. The V segment lost 4 bases and the J segment 5 bases; nucleotides outside the gene matches: 11. This CDR3 comprises 16 residues. Germline CDR1 is SGHAT and CDR2 is FQDESV (reference sequence). CDR3 in amino acids: CASSYIMGQTNNEQFF. The CDR3 nucleotides are TGTGCCAGCAGCTACATTATGGGACAGACTAACAATGAGCAGTTCTTC.

In this sample, this clone turned up many times. The J gene is TRBJ1-1, the V gene TRBV19; D remains ambiguous. The CDR3 totals 16 residues. Germline assignment: CDR1 LNHDA and CDR2 SQIVND (reference sequence). V shed 7 bases and J shed 0 bases, with 18 bases lying between them. CDR3 sequence reads: CASISGSANLNTEAFF. CDR3 nucleotide sequence: TGTGCCAGTATCAGTGGGAGCGCAAATTTGAACACTGAAGCTTTCTTT.

The rearrangement links TRBV9 to TRBJ1-3; D not certain. With 4 bases removed from V and 2 bases from J, the gap between germline ends came to 10 bases. CDR1 is SGDLS and CDR2 is YYNGEE in the germline V gene. CDR3 length: 14 amino acids. CDR3 DNA sequence: TGTGCCAGCAGCACCGAGGCAGCTGGAAACACCATATATTTT. Translated: CASSTEAAGNTIYF.

CDR3 loop: CASSRGTGQKNIQYF. CDR3 in DNA: TGTGCCAGCAGCCGTGGTACGGGACAGAAAAACATTCAGTACTTC. V and J are TRBV11-2 and TRBJ2-4, with 7 nucleotides matching TRBD1. Germline assignment: CDR1 SGHAT and CDR2 FQNNGV. Trimming removed 5 bases from V and 4 bases from J; junction bases left unmatched: 8. This CDR3 is built from 15 residues.

The J gene is TRBJ2-3, the V gene TRBV6-5, with 7 nucleotides matching TRBD2. The germline CDR1 and CDR2 sequences are MNHEY and SVGAGI. J lost 4 bases, V lost 6 bases, and 10 bases had no gene match. This CDR3 spans 15 amino acids. The CDR3 nucleotides read TGTGCCAGCAGGGGAGGGGCGATTATTTCAGATACGCAGTATTTT. Translated: CASRGGAIISDTQYF.

This clone has just a few counts. V usage is TRBV5-1 and J usage is TRBJ1-1; TRBD1 matches 7 bases. Germline loops: CDR1 SGHRS, CDR2 YFSETQ. This CDR3 has 14 residues. V shed 6 bases, J shed 1 base, and the junction held 6 bases outside the gene matches. This chain's CDR3 is CASTRQGPNTEAFF. CDR3 coding DNA: TGCGCCAGCACCCGACAGGGTCCGAACACTGAAGCTTTCTTT. Using reference TRBV5-1 and TRBJ1-1 for the parts outside the CDR3, the full variable domain is KAGVTQTPRYLIKTRGQQVTLSCSPISGHRSVSWYQQTPGQGLQFLFEYFSETQRNKGNFPGRFSGRQFSNSRSEMNVSTLELGDSALYLCASTRQGPNTEAFFGQGTRLTVV.

This chain joins TRBV5-6 and TRBJ1-2; unclear D gene. The V end lost 4 bases, the J end lost 3 bases, and 13 bases lay between the germline ends. There are 14 residues in the CDR3. Germline V gives CDR1 SGHDT, CDR2 YYEEEE. The CDR3 sequence is CASSPTSKHYGYTF. DNA for the CDR3: TGTGCCAGCAGCCCCACATCGAAACACTATGGCTACACCTTC.

This clone occurred a few times. This sequence joins TRBV14 and TRBJ2-2, with TRBD1 identical over 7 bases. CDR1 and CDR2 from the germline V gene are SGHDN and FVKESK. V gave up 1 base and J gave up 3 bases; unmatched junction bases: 5. The CDR3 is made up of 16 amino acids. The CDR3 bases are TGTGCCAGCAGCCAAGTCGACAGGGTTCACACCGGGGAGCTGTTTTTT. This sequence encodes CASSQVDRVHTGELFF.

The table lists this clone with a few counts. The chain couples TRBV30 to TRBJ1-1; D not certain. With 1 base removed from V and 3 bases from J, the gap between germline ends came to 12 bases. The CDR3 covers 14 residues. The germline V gene encodes CDR1 GTSNPN and CDR2 SVGIG (reference sequence). In DNA, the CDR3 is TGTGCCTGGAGTGCCCCCGGGAGGGACACTGAAGCTTTCTTT. It yields the protein CAWSAPGRDTEAFF. The complete variable domain, with remaining parts taken from reference TRBV30 and TRBJ1-1, reads SQTIHQWPATLVQPVGSPLSLECTVEGTSNPNLYWYRQAAGRGLQLLFYSVGIGQISSEVPQNLSASRPQDRQFILSSKKLLLSDSGFYLCAWSAPGRDTEAFFGQGTRLTVV.

The chain uses TRBV24-1 and TRBJ1-5, with a possible D match to TRBD1 (5 bases). The CDR3 runs 14 residues. Germline-derived CDR1 and CDR2 are KGHDR and SFDVKD. The V end lost 4 bases, the J end lost 9 bases, and 15 bases lay between the germline ends. CDR3: CATSEGQDVRPQHF. Written as DNA, the CDR3 is TGTGCCACCAGTGAGGGGCAGGATGTCCGGCCCCAGCATTTT.

Only a few counts were recorded for this clone. The chain has TRBV10-2 and TRBJ2-3; 13 bases line up with TRBD2. The CDR3 runs 16 residues. The germline gives CDR1 WSHSY, CDR2 SAAADI. Trimming removed 6 bases from V and 5 bases from J; junction bases left unmatched: 8. The CDR3 bases are TGCGCCAGCAGGCAACTAGCGGGGGGGCCGGGAGATACGCAGTATTTT. The encoded protein is CASRQLAGGPGDTQYF.

J is TRBJ2-7 and V is TRBV4-1; 12 nucleotides line up with TRBD1. V lost 0 bases to trimming and J lost 4 bases; unmatched junction nucleotides: 10. The CDR3 length is 18 residues. Germline V gene sequence: CDR1 MGHRA, CDR2 YSYEKL. CDR3 region: CASSQDRDRGLSAYEQYF. As DNA, the CDR3 is TGCGCCAGCAGCCAAGATCGGGACAGGGGGCTTTCTGCATACGAGCAGTACTTC.

V and J are TRBV7-9 and TRBJ1-1, with D maybe TRBD1 (6 bases). The germline CDR1 and CDR2 sequences are SEHNR and FQNEAQ (reference sequence). The CDR3 spans 15 residues. V lost 5 bases, J lost 5 bases, and 18 bases lay in between. The CDR3 here is CASSPLGQSSTEAFF. Here the CDR3 DNA reads TGTGCCAGCAGCCCCCTTGGACAGTCGTCGACTGAAGCTTTCTTT. The complete variable domain, with remaining parts taken from reference TRBV7-9 and TRBJ1-1, reads DTGVSQNPRHKITKRGQNVTFRCDPISEHNRLYWYRQTLGQGPEFLTYFQNEAQLEKSRLLSDRFSAERPKGSFSTLEIQRTEQGDSAMYLCASSPLGQSSTEAFFGQGTRLTVV.

The chain has TRBV6-5 and TRBJ2-7; 11 bases are a match to TRBD2. The CDR3 has 14 residues. Germline CDR1 reads MNHEY; CDR2 reads SVGAGI. J gave up 4 bases and V 6 bases, and 5 bases lay outside the gene matches. The CDR3 is CASRPGLAVYEQYF. In DNA, the CDR3 is TGTGCCAGCAGACCGGGACTAGCGGTTTACGAGCAGTACTTC.

The V gene is TRBV21-1, the J gene TRBJ2-7; the table names TRBD1, a call not compared with the DNA. TRBV21-1 is listed as a pseudogene. The CDR3 contains 9 residues. The CDR3 sequence: CASSQGVYV. The CDR3 nucleotides are TGTGCCAGCAGCCAGGGGGTGTACGTC.

The rearrangement links TRBV3-1 (or the pseudogene TRBV3-2) to TRBJ1-2; D is unclear. This CDR3 comprises 17 residues. The germline CDR1 and CDR2 sequences are LGHDT and YNNKEL (reference sequence). With 4 bases removed from V and 0 bases from J, the gap between germline ends came to 18 bases. The CDR3 sequence is CASSLGLTLSSNYGYTF. CDR3 nucleotides: TGTGCCAGCAGCCTAGGACTGACACTATCTTCTAACTATGGCTACACCTTC.